This T cell receptor (beta chain) was recovered during a study of shared clonotypes between healthy human individuals. Across the whole study: Used for every donor were three CD4 naive, three CD4 memory, two CD8 naive and one CD8 memory plate. Overall study results and limits: Generation probability values for non-shared clonotypes were lower than those for clonotypes shared by all four donors. Rarefaction demonstrated incomplete sorted-subset sequencing despite large depth.

Per the study methods: ImmunoSEQ sequences covered only the junction and lacked quality scores; filtering therefore differed. Measured with immunoSEQ multiplex PCR; TCRdb has only the in-frame clones, and not every one. The DNA gave D and trimming, while V, J and clone size come from that table. Among around 1.5 million clones listed, 95% to 99% were seen once. The CDR3 runs to 13 residues. Germline-derived CDR1 and CDR2 are MDHEN and SYDVKM. The V and J ends lost 4 bases and 4 bases respectively, with 10 bases between them. Comments on this clone: Its antigen is still unknown.

This chain connects TRBV28 to TRBJ1-2; D is uncertain. Sequencing used naive CD4+ T cells sorted from blood. Stated subset: CD45RA+ positively selected. The source is a man aged 25-45 years in good health. CDR3 coding DNA: TGTGCCAGCAGTTCTGCCAGCAGCTATGGCTACACCTTC. It specifies CASSSASSYGYTF.